The next 10 T cell receptor beta chains were all read from a single sample in a study of T cell repertoires in cytomegalovirus infection. Their target antigens are unknown. Using its own MiXCR run on the reads, TCRdb lists one record per CDR3 protein. The sample lists approximately 1,000,000 distinct CDR3 sequences, around 30% occurring once. This material consisted of cultured CD8+ T cells from PBMCs, taken from culture after CMV antigen stimulation. These receptors were collected from a human donor in good health (CMV status not recorded). Some clones in this sample may be carry-over from other donors' samples.

In nucleotides, the CDR3 is TGTGCCAGCAGTTGGATGAATGAGCAGTTCTTC. Protein sequence: CASSWMNEQFF. The V gene is TRBV6-5, the J gene TRBJ2-1, with D uncertain. CDR1 is MNHEY and CDR2 is SVGAGI in the germline V gene. Trimming shortened V by 4 bases and J by 7 bases, and 5 bases separated the two germline ends. This CDR3 region has 11 residues.

Comments on this clonotype: Just one base apart from a much larger clone, this may be a read error. This chain joins TRBV7-6 and TRBJ1-1; TRBD1 is a possible D gene (5 bases). This CDR3 comprises 11 residues. The germline V and J ends were trimmed by 10 bases and 11 bases, with 17 bases remaining between them. The V gene's germline CDR1 is SGHVS and CDR2 FNYEAQ. CDR3 in amino acids: CANSSGRRAFF. DNA for the CDR3: TGTGCCAACAGTTCAGGGCGACGGGCTTTCTTT.

This clonotype was seen only once. The chain uses TRBV25-1 and TRBJ2-7; no definite D call. The CDR3 consists of 14 residues. Trimming took 8 bases from V and 0 from J, leaving 14 bases between them. Germline CDR1 reads MGHDK; CDR2 reads SYGVNS. The CDR3, as DNA: TGTGCCAGCGGCGTATGGGGAAGCTCCTACGAGCAGTACTTC. It codes for CASGVWGSSYEQYF.

This clonotype was found a few times. The gene calls are TRBV19 and TRBJ2-7; D remains unclear. The CDR3 has 10 amino acids. Between the trimmed V and J ends, which lost 7 bases and 5 bases, there was a span of 6 bases. Per the germline V gene, CDR1 is LNHDA and CDR2 is SQIVND (reference sequence). CDR3 loop: CASTRDEQYF. CDR3 sequence (DNA): TGTGCCAGTACTAGGGACGAGCAGTACTTC.

The chain combines TRBV6-5 with TRBJ2-6; 8 bases are a match to TRBD2. The CDR3 contains 20 residues. The germline V gene encodes CDR1 MNHEY and CDR2 SVGAGI. The V segment lost 4 bases and the J segment 0 bases; nucleotides outside the gene matches: 14. The CDR3 loop is CASSSPGGPPPHSGANVLTF. CDR3 sequence (DNA): TGTGCCAGCAGTTCCCCGGGGGGGCCACCCCCGCACTCTGGGGCCAACGTCCTGACTTTC.

This clonotype was counted many times. The V call is TRBV10-3, the J call TRBJ1-2; possible D gene TRBD1, 6 bases. Per germline, CDR1 ENHRY and CDR2 SYGVKD. CDR3 size: 15 residues. Trimming shortened V by 3 bases and J by 5 bases, and 16 bases separated the two germline ends. In nucleotides, the CDR3 is TGTGCCATCAGTGAATCCGGAGACAGGATTTATGGCTACACCTTC. Amino acid sequence: CAISESGDRIYGYTF.

The V call is TRBV6-2 or TRBV6-3, the J call TRBJ2-5; D unclear. Trimming left V 2 bases short and J 5 bases short, with 12 bases between. The CDR3 extends over 14 amino acids. Looked up from germline, CDR1 is MNHEY and CDR2 is SVGEGT. The CDR3 bases are TGTGCCAGCAGTTACCCCGGCAGGATGGAGACCCAGTACTTC. Its protein is CASSYPGRMETQYF.

This clonotype turned up a few times. The gene calls are TRBV15 and TRBJ2-5, with D perhaps matching TRBD2 (7 bases). CDR3 length: 14 amino acids. The germline gives CDR1 LNHNV, CDR2 YYDKDF (reference sequence). V was cut by 0 bases and J by 6 bases, with 11 bases left in between. The CDR3 loop is CATSRDRGAKTQYF. CDR3 coding DNA: TGTGCCACCAGCAGAGATCGGGGGGCGAAGACCCAGTACTTC.

The table lists this clonotype with a few counts. The V and J genes are TRBV28 and TRBJ2-7; 11 bases map to TRBD1. The J segment lost 5 bases and the V segment lost 6 bases, leaving 18 bases of the junction unmatched. CDR3 size: 18 residues. Germline V gene sequence: CDR1 MDHEN, CDR2 SYDVKM. The CDR3 nucleotides read TGTGCCAGCAGGCCCCTTACTAACCGGGACAGGGGGTCACACGAGCAGTACGTC. Encoded protein: CASRPLTNRDRGSHEQYV.

The chain recombines TRBV6-5 with TRBJ2-3; D not resolved. Germline values: CDR1 MNHEY, CDR2 SVGAGI. This CDR3 comprises 14 residues. V lost 4 bases and J lost 3, with 11 bases in between. The CDR3 bases are TGTGCCAGCAGTTTCAAGGATCCAACAGATACGCAGTATTTT. It specifies CASSFKDPTDTQYF.